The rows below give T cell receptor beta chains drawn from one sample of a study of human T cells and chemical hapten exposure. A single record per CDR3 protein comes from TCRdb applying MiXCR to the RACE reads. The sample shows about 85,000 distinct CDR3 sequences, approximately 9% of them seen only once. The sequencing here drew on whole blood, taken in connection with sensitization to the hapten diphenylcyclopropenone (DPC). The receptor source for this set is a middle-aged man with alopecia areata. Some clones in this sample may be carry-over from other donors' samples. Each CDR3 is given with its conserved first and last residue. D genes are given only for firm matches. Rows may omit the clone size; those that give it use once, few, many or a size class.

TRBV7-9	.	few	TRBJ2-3	CASSLAAGHTDTQYF	TGTGCCAGCAGCTTAGCAGCGGGACACACAGATACGCAGTATTTT
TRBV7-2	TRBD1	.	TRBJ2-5	CASSLATGRGETQYF	TGTGCCAGCAGCTTAGCGACAGGGCGCGGCGAGACCCAGTACTTC
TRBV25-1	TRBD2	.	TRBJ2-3	CASSESRSSGRDADKQYF	TGTGCCAGCAGTGAATCCCGCTCTAGCGGGAGGGACGCAGATAAGCAGTATTTT
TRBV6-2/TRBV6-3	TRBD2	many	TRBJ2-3	CASSYSYQAGDLADTQYF	TGTGCCAGCAGTTACTCCTATCAAGCGGGAGATCTCGCAGATACGCAGTATTTT
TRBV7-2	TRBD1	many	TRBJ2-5	CASSSLIDRGRGTQYF	TGTGCCAGCAGCTCATTGATCGACAGGGGGCGAGGGACCCAGTACTTC
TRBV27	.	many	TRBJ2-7	CASSSTASYEQYF	TGTGCCAGCAGCTCGACAGCTTCCTACGAGCAGTACTTC
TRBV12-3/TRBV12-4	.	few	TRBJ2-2	CASSLGRGWTGELFF	TGTGCCAGCAGTTTAGGCAGGGGTTGGACCGGGGAGCTGTTTTTT
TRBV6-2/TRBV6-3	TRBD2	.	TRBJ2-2	CASSSIRSGRTGELFF	TGTGCCAGCAGTTCTATCCGATCCGGGAGGACCGGGGAGCTGTTTTTT
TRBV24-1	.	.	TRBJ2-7	CATSARDFYEQYF	TGTGCCACCAGTGCCCGCGACTTCTACGAGCAGTACTTC
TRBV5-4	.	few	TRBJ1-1	CASSHLTGWLNTEAFF	TGTGCCAGCAGCCACCTGACAGGATGGTTGAACACTGAAGCTTTCTTT
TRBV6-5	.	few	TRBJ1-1	CASSYLGRGETEAFF	TGTGCCAGCAGTTATCTTGGGAGGGGGGAGACTGAAGCTTTCTTT
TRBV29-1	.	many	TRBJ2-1	CSVEWARGEEQFF	TGCAGCGTTGAATGGGCTAGGGGGGAAGAGCAGTTCTTC
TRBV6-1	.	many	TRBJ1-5	CASRMDSLSLRNQPQHF	TGTGCCAGCCGAATGGACAGTTTATCCTTAAGGAATCAGCCCCAGCATTTT
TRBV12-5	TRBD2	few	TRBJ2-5	CASGTRGSGNQETQYF	TGTGCTAGTGGAACCCGGGGGAGCGGGAATCAAGAGACCCAGTACTTC
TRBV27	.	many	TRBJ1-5	CASSPTSGGGQPQHF	TGTGCCAGCAGTCCAACATCTGGGGGCGGGCAGCCCCAGCATTTT
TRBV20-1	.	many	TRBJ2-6	CSARSLQVGANVLTF	TGCAGTGCTAGATCCCTGCAAGTAGGGGCCAACGTCCTGACTTTC
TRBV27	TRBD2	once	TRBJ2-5	CASRDSGGPQETQYF	TGTGCCAGCAGGGATAGCGGGGGCCCCCAAGAGACCCAGTACTTC
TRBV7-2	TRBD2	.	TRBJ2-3	CASKMRLAEDTQYF	TGTGCCAGCAAGATGAGGCTAGCGGAAGATACGCAGTATTTT
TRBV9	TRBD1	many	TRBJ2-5	CASSVGQGLNRWETQYF	TGTGCCAGCAGCGTAGGACAGGGGCTTAATAGGTGGGAGACCCAGTACTTC
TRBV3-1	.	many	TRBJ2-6	CASSPGQSSGANVLTF	TGTGCCAGCAGCCCTGGACAGTCCTCTGGGGCCAACGTCCTGACTTTC
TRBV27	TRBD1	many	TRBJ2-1	CASSLGTGRDNEQFF	TGTGCCAGCAGTTTGGGGACAGGGAGAGACAATGAGCAGTTCTTC
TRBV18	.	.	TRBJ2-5	CASSPLGKETQYF	TGTGCCAGCTCACCACTGGGGAAAGAGACCCAGTACTTC
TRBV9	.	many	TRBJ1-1	CASSQGGTEAFF	TGTGCCAGCAGCCAAGGGGGAACTGAAGCTTTCTTT
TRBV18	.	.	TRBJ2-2	CASSPLPNTNTGELFF	TGTGCCAGCTCACCACTCCCTAACACGAACACCGGGGAGCTGTTTTTT
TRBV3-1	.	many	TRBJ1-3	CASSRQGNSGNTIYF	TGTGCCAGCAGCCGGCAGGGGAACTCTGGAAACACCATATATTTT
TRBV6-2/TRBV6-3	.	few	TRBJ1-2	CASSYSRTKKVVVGYGYTF	TGTGCCAGCAGTTACTCAAGGACAAAGAAGGTTGTTGTTGGATATGGCTACACCTTC
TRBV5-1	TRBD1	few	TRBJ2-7	CASSLVPGQPYEQYF	TGCGCCAGCAGCTTGGTTCCGGGACAGCCCTACGAGCAGTACTTC
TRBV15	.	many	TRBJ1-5	CATGQHSNQPQHF	TGTGCCACCGGGCAGCATAGCAATCAGCCCCAGCATTTT
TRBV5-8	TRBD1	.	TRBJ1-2	CASRDRPQDGYTF	TGTGCCAGCAGGGACAGGCCGCAGGATGGCTACACCTTC
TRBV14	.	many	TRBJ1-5	CASSFREAPAFGHF	TGTGCCAGCAGCTTTCGTGAAGCCCCGGCGTTCGGGCATTTT
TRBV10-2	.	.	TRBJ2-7	CASSGTYEQYF	TGCGCCAGCAGTGGGACCTACGAGCAGTACTTC
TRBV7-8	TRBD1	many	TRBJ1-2	CASSRRDRADGYTF	TGTGCCAGCAGCCGCAGGGACAGGGCAGATGGCTACACCTTC
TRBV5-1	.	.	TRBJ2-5	CASSSRGQETQYF	TGCGCCAGCAGCTCCCGGGGACAAGAGACCCAGTACTTC
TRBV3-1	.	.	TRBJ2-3	CASSQVGLTAGGTQYF	TGTGCCAGCAGCCAAGTCGGACTGACGGCCGGGGGTACGCAGTATTTT
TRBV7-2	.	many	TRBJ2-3	CASSLDDGTDTQYF	TGTGCCAGCAGCTTAGATGACGGCACAGATACGCAGTATTTT
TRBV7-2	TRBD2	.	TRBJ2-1	CASSLGGTSGRKFF	TGTGCCAGCAGCTTAGGGGGGACTAGCGGGAGGAAGTTCTTC
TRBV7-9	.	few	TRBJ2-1	CASSLLGEYNEQFF	TGTGCCAGCAGCTTATTAGGGGAGTACAATGAGCAGTTCTTC